This T cell receptor (beta chain) emerged from a study of T-cell memory formation after mild COVID-19. At the level of the study: Largely donor-specific sequence clusters came from a couple of donors. Study-level findings and limits: There was a balanced CD4/CD8 profile in clones contracting day 15 to 85, and later expanders leaned CD4+. Cross-reactive memory seemingly joined, as some responding clones were found in pre-infection memory.

This CDR3 has 13 amino acids. V was pared by 3 bases and J by 8 bases, with 8 bases between. Germline V gene data show CDR1 as KGHSH and CDR2 as LQKENI. Remarks on this clonotype: Its specificity is not known.

TCRdb re-called the 5' RACE reads through MiXCR, storing one row per CDR3 protein. The sample carries tens of thousands of distinct CDR3 sequences, about 7.3% recorded once. The chain has TRBV18 and TRBJ1-6; D perhaps matches TRBD1 (5 bases). This receptor was taken from a man between 18 and 35 years old who had mild COVID-19 (a few samples of this study predate the infection). Cell type and time point are not known. The sample comprised PBMCs or a T cell subset sorted from them (not recorded which). CDR3 coding DNA: TGTGCCAGCTCACCTGGGGCCGATTCACCCCTCCACTTT. It yields the protein CASSPGADSPLHF.